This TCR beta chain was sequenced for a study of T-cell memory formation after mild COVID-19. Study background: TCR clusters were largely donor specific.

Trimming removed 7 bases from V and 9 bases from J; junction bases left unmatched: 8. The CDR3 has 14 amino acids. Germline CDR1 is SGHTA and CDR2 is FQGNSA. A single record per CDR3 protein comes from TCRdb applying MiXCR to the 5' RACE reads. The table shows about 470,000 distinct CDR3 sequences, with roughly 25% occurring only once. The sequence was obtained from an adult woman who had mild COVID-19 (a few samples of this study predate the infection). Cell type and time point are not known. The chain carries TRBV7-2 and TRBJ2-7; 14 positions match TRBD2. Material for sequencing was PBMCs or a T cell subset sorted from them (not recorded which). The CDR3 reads CASIPGLAGAGQYF. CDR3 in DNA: TGTGCCAGCATCCCGGGACTAGCGGGAGCTGGGCAGTACTTC.